This record concerns one T cell receptor beta chain sequence. Its antigen is currently unknown. The CDR3 has 14 amino acids. Trimming removed 2 bases from V and 1 base from J, with 9 bases in between. CDR1 and CDR2 (germline): MNHEY, SVGAGI. Method: immunoSEQ multiplex PCR; TCRdb's copy keeps in-frame clones and lacks some. The sample holds about 70,000 clones, 65% to 85% seen once. The sample comes from a study of early stage breast cancer tumors. Study-level findings and limits: Compared with adjacent normal breast tissue, tumors showed 2 to 2.5-fold greater T cell density and higher clonality.

This chain links TRBV6-5 with TRBJ2-7; D is unclear. Sequencing was performed on blood. This TCR derives from a person aged 35-49 years with breast cancer. The chain's CDR3 is CASSYQDPSYEQYF. CDR3 nucleotide sequence: TGTGCCAGCAGTTACCAGGACCCTTCCTACGAGCAGTACTTC.